This TCR beta chain derives from a study of blood T cell repertoires in COVID-19. What the recovered Cohort 3 donors had was two negative PCRs, clearance, or symptom resolution. In its sample, this clone was seen a few times. Authors' processing steps: The assay estimated nucleated cells by amplifying reference gene primers. TCRdb's copy holds only in-frame clones and misses some; the assay was immunoSEQ multiplex PCR. V, J and clone size are taken as reported in that table, and D and trimming were inferred from the DNA itself. The sample shows roughly 200,000 clones, approximately 86% of them seen only once. This CDR3 region has 14 residues. The V end was cut by 1 base, the J end by 4 bases, with 10 bases between. Germline values: CDR1 SGHVS, CDR2 FNYEAQ.

The sequencing input was PBMCs or T cells enriched from blood (not recorded which). V gene TRBV7-6 combines with J gene TRBJ1-1; D is undetermined. This sequence was found in a woman aged 25 to 39 who had recovered from COVID-19. This CDR3 reads CASSLDEGTTEAFF. The CDR3, as DNA: TGTGCCAGCAGCTTAGACGAGGGTACCACTGAAGCTTTCTTT.